This is a list of T cell receptor beta chains from one sample in a study of T cell responses to AZD1222 COVID-19 vaccine. Libraries were prepared by immunoSEQ multiplex PCR; TCRdb keeps only in-frame clonotypes and omits some of them. The sample holds about 140,000 clones, 85% to 90% seen once. This material consisted of peripheral blood, taken on day 0 of AZD1222 vaccination. The receptor set was obtained from an adult in good health. CDR3s include the opening cysteine and the closing phenylalanine or tryptophan. Fields, in order: V gene, J gene, clone size, D gene, CDR3 protein, CDR3 DNA. D genes are given only for firm matches. Not all rows give a size; the values are once, few, many and, for expanded clones, a class.

v_call: TRBV9; j_call: TRBJ1-3; clone_size: NA; d_call: NA; cdr3_aa: CASSVGTATGNTIYF; cdr3_nt: TGTGCCAGCAGCGTAGGGACAGCGACTGGAAACACCATATATTTT
v_call: TRBV6-5; j_call: TRBJ1-1; clone_size: once; d_call: TRBD1; cdr3_aa: CASSFSTGETEAFF; cdr3_nt: TGTGCCAGCAGTTTCTCGACAGGGGAGACTGAAGCTTTCTTT
v_call: TRBV6-4; j_call: TRBJ2-1; clone_size: NA; d_call: TRBD2; cdr3_aa: CASKSLAGVLYNEQFF; cdr3_nt: TGTGCCAGCAAGTCGCTAGCGGGGGTACTATACAATGAGCAGTTCTTC
v_call: TRBV30; j_call: TRBJ1-1; clone_size: NA; d_call: TRBD1; cdr3_aa: CAWSQRQGGSTEAFF; cdr3_nt: TGTGCCTGGAGCCAACGACAGGGGGGGAGCACTGAAGCTTTCTTT
v_call: TRBV5-1; j_call: TRBJ2-1; clone_size: NA; d_call: TRBD2; cdr3_aa: CASSPPGLAGPGEQFF; cdr3_nt: TGCGCCAGCAGCCCACCGGGACTAGCGGGACCTGGTGAGCAGTTCTTC
v_call: TRBV18; j_call: TRBJ1-1; clone_size: NA; d_call: TRBD1; cdr3_aa: CASSHSRDSNTEAFF; cdr3_nt: TGTGCCAGCTCCCACAGCAGGGACAGCAACACTGAAGCTTTCTTT
v_call: TRBV11-2; j_call: TRBJ2-7; clone_size: NA; d_call: TRBD2; cdr3_aa: CASSFRQREGSEQYF; cdr3_nt: TGTGCCAGCAGCTTTCGTCAGCGGGAGGGCAGCGAGCAGTACTTC
v_call: TRBV18; j_call: TRBJ1-4; clone_size: NA; d_call: NA; cdr3_aa: CASSPLPGSLTGEKLFF; cdr3_nt: TGTGCCAGCTCACCACTTCCCGGGTCGCTAACCGGGGAAAAACTGTTTTTT
v_call: TRBV5-1; j_call: TRBJ2-3; clone_size: NA; d_call: TRBD2; cdr3_aa: CASSQGTGGADTQYF; cdr3_nt: TGCGCCAGCAGCCAGGGAACGGGAGGTGCAGATACGCAGTATTTT
v_call: TRBV24-1; j_call: TRBJ1-5; clone_size: NA; d_call: NA; cdr3_aa: CATSDPVAPDQPQHF; cdr3_nt: TGTGCCACCAGTGACCCCGTAGCCCCCGATCAGCCCCAGCATTTT